Listed here are 8 T cell receptor beta chains from one sample, sequenced in a study of blood T cell repertoires in COVID-19. Generated by immunoSEQ multiplex PCR, the TCRdb table keeps only in-frame clones and is missing some. The data hold 380,000 or so clones, with 70% to 90% observed a single time. Sequencing used peripheral blood. All receptors derive from a woman aged 55-69 years with COVID-19, enrolled during active disease.

The V gene is TRBV29-1, the J gene TRBJ1-2, with D perhaps matching TRBD1 (5 bases). Germline lookup yields CDR1 SQVTM and CDR2 ANQGSEA. The CDR3 contains 17 residues. Deletions cut 1 base from V and 2 bases from J, with 20 bases between. The DNA of the CDR3 is TGCAGCGTTGAAGGTATGACAGCCGTTAGAGAAAACTATGGCTACACCTTC. Translation: CSVEGMTAVRENYGYTF.

Regarding this clone: Other DNA sequences of this sample code for an identical CDR3. J is TRBJ1-5 and V is TRBV28, with a weak D call TRBD1 (5 bases). V was trimmed by 4 bases and J by 3 bases, leaving 10 bases between them. The germline CDR1 and CDR2 sequences are MDHEN and SYDVKM. The CDR3 covers 14 residues. The CDR3 loop is CASSSGGSNQPQHF. Here the CDR3 DNA reads TGTGCCAGCAGTTCCGGGGGATCCAATCAGCCCCAGCATTTT.

Here the CDR3 DNA reads TGTGCCAGCAGCGTAGAAGGAGAAAGATCCTACGAGCAGTACTTC. The encoded protein is CASSVEGERSYEQYF. The V and J genes are TRBV9 and TRBJ2-7, with D uncertain. V was trimmed by 0 bases and J by 1 base, leaving 11 bases between them. This CDR3 contains 15 residues. CDR1 SGDLS and CDR2 YYNGEE come from the germline V gene.

The chain carries TRBV7-9 and TRBJ1-1, with D perhaps TRBD1 (5 bases). Per the germline V gene, CDR1 is SEHNR and CDR2 is FQNEAQ (reference sequence). Trimming pared 1 base from V and 2 bases from J, leaving 5 bases between. The CDR3 is made up of 13 amino acids. The CDR3 DNA is TGTGCCAGCAGCTTAGGGACAAACACTGAAGCTTTCTTT. Encoded protein: CASSLGTNTEAFF. The variable domain in full, with the rest retrieved from reference TRBV7-9 and TRBJ1-1, is DTGVSQNPRHKITKRGQNVTFRCDPISEHNRLYWYRQTLGQGPEFLTYFQNEAQLEKSRLLSDRFSAERPKGSFSTLEIQRTEQGDSAMYLCASSLGTNTEAFFGQGTRLTVV.

This chain uses TRBV6-5 with TRBJ2-7; 8 nucleotides align to TRBD1. Germline loops: CDR1 MNHEY, CDR2 SVGAGI. The CDR3 consists of 15 residues. Trimming cost V 4 bases and J 0 bases; bases outside gene matches: 5. The CDR3 DNA sequence: TGTGCCAGCAGTTTTCAGGGGGCCAGCTCCTACGAGCAGTACTTC. Amino acid sequence: CASSFQGASSYEQYF.

This chain uses TRBV9 with TRBJ2-7; 7 nucleotides agree with TRBD2. Germline CDR1 SGDLS, CDR2 YYNGEE. V lost 2 bases to trimming and J lost 2 bases; unmatched junction nucleotides: 7. This CDR3 comprises 15 residues. Written as DNA, the CDR3 is TGTGCCAGCAGCGTGGGGACTACCTACCCCTACGAGCAGTACTTC. This encodes CASSVGTTYPYEQYF.

The CDR3 coding sequence is TGTGCCAGTAGTAGCCACATCCAGACAGGGGGATCTTATGGCTACACCTTC. Its protein product is CASSSHIQTGGSYGYTF. The chain couples TRBV19 to TRBJ1-2; TRBD1 matches at 9 bases. Per germline, CDR1 LNHDA and CDR2 SQIVND (reference sequence). V was clipped by 4 bases and J by 5 bases; unmatched bases: 14. The CDR3 has 17 amino acids.

The rearrangement links TRBV27 to TRBJ1-2, with D perhaps matching TRBD1 (6 bases). V was trimmed by 4 bases and J by 4 bases, leaving 13 bases between them. The CDR3 has 14 residues. Per the germline V gene, CDR1 is MNHEY and CDR2 is SMNVEV (reference sequence). DNA of the CDR3: TGTGCCAGCAGTTACATGGACAGCGGCTATGGCTACACCTTC. Translated, it gives CASSYMDSGYGYTF.